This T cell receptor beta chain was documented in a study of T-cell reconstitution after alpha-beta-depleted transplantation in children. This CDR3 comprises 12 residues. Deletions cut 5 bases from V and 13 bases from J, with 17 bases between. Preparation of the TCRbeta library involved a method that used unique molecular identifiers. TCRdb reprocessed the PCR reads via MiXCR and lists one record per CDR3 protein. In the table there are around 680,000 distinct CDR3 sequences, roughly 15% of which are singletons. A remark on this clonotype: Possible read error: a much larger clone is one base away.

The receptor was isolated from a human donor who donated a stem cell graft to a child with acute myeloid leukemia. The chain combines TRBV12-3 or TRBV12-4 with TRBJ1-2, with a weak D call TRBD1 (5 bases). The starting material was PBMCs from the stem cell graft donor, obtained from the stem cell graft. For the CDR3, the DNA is TGTGCCAGCAGTGGCCCTGGGGGGTCGGGCACCTTC. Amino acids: CASSGPGGSGTF.